The 9 T cell receptor beta chains below all came from one sample that was sequenced in a study of identifying expanded T cells in peripheral blood. Method: immunoSEQ multiplex PCR; TCRdb's copy keeps in-frame clones and lacks some. The table has tens of thousands of clones, 88% seen once. Sample: blood. Receptors originate from a person between 18 and 75 years old in good health.

The V gene is TRBV30, the J gene TRBJ1-3; D is undetermined. Trimming cost V 2 bases and J 4 bases, with 6 bases left between them. The length of the CDR3 is 12 residues. Germline CDR1 reads GTSNPN; CDR2 reads SVGIG (reference sequence). As DNA, the CDR3 is TGTGCCTGGAGTTTTCTGGGAAACACCATATATTTT. It yields the protein CAWSFLGNTIYF.

J is TRBJ1-5 and V is TRBV5-4; TRBD1 matches at 9 bases. Germline trimming cut 4 bases from V and 7 bases from J; bases unmatched to any gene: 6. The CDR3 length is 14 residues. Per the germline V gene, CDR1 is SGHNT and CDR2 is YYREEE (reference sequence). CDR3 DNA sequence: TGTGCCAGCAGCAAGGACAGGGGATTCCAGCCCCAGCATTTT. As protein: CASSKDRGFQPQHF.

The chain recombines TRBV29-1 with TRBJ1-2, with D possibly TRBD1 on 5 matching bases. V shed 6 bases and J shed 4 bases, with 9 bases lying between them. Germline values: CDR1 SQVTM, CDR2 ANQGSEA. CDR3 length equals 11 residues. DNA for the CDR3: TGCAGCGTGACAGAGATCTATGGCTACACCTTC. Its protein is CSVTEIYGYTF.

V usage is TRBV5-1 and J usage is TRBJ2-7, with 11 bases identical to TRBD2. There are 16 residues in the CDR3. Per the germline V gene, CDR1 is SGHRS and CDR2 is YFSETQ. V lost 0 bases, J lost 2 bases, and 4 bases stayed unmatched. Here the CDR3 DNA reads TGCGCCAGCAGCTTGGGCCCTAGCGGGGGGACCTACGAGCAGTACTTC. Protein: CASSLGPSGGTYEQYF.

The chain combines TRBV4-3 with TRBJ2-1, with 7 bases aligning to TRBD2. Trimming at V came to 2 bases and at J to 3 bases, leaving 4 bases not matched to a gene. The V gene's germline CDR1 is LGHNA and CDR2 YSLEER. The CDR3 contains 15 residues. CDR3 nucleotide sequence: TGCGCCAGCAGCCAAATATCGGGAGGCTACAATGAGCAGTTCTTC. Translating it yields CASSQISGGYNEQFF.

V gene TRBV30 combines with J gene TRBJ2-3; D may be TRBD2 (5 bases). CDR3 size: 15 residues. Germline values: CDR1 GTSNPN, CDR2 SVGIG (reference sequence). V lost 0 bases to trimming and J lost 1 base, with 11 bases between them. The CDR3 protein is CAWSVLERRTDTQYF. CDR3 sequence (DNA): TGTGCCTGGAGTGTACTTGAGCGGCGCACAGATACGCAGTATTTT.

J is TRBJ2-5 and V is TRBV30, with D hard to call. Germline CDR1 is GTSNPN and CDR2 is SVGIG (reference sequence). CDR3 length: 13 residues. The ends were cut back, 1 base at V and 1 base at J, with 7 bases in the middle. For the CDR3, the DNA is TGTGCCTGGAGTGGGACGGCCCAAGAGACCCAGTACTTC. This encodes CAWSGTAQETQYF.

V gene TRBV5-1 combines with J gene TRBJ1-6; D possibly corresponds to TRBD1 (5 bases). The ends were cut back, 2 bases at V and 10 bases at J, with 10 bases in the middle. This CDR3 region has 13 residues. Germline CDR1 and CDR2: SGHRS and YFSETQ. This CDR3 is CASSFGGDSPLHF. Here the CDR3 DNA reads TGCGCCAGCAGCTTTGGCGGGGACTCACCCCTCCACTTT.

The chain combines TRBV5-6 with TRBJ1-3, with 7 bases aligning to TRBD1. The junction had 4 bases not matched to a gene; V was cut back by 5 bases and J by 2 bases. Looked up from germline, CDR1 is SGHDT and CDR2 is YYEEEE. The CDR3 totals 14 residues. The CDR3 DNA sequence: TGTGCCAGCAGGGACAGGAACCCTGGAAACACCATATATTTT. Translation: CASRDRNPGNTIYF.